The T cell receptor beta chain described here comes from a study of cytomegalovirus exposure and HLA in healthy donors. PCR was performed using 60 Vbeta and 13 Jbeta primers. The table came from immunoSEQ multiplex PCR; TCRdb's copy has only in-frame clones and leaves some out. Counted here are about 170,000 clones, roughly 80% occurring once; the ten biggest clones make up roughly 1.9%. Donors were ostensibly healthy at sampling, although undocumented immune exposures were probable. The V end lost 3 bases, the J end lost 1 base, and 11 bases lay between the germline ends. The CDR3 is 14 amino acids. Per the germline V gene, CDR1 is SGDLS and CDR2 is YYNGEE.

This chain uses TRBV9 with TRBJ2-7, with a weak D call TRBD1 (6 bases). The sequence derives from a female donor in good health and CMV-seronegative. What was sequenced was PBMCs. CDR3 loop: CASSDSQGSYEQYF. As DNA, the CDR3 is TGTGCCAGCAGCGACTCGCAGGGGTCCTACGAGCAGTACTTC.